These 6 T cell receptor beta chains were all obtained from the same sample, sequenced in a study of blood T cell repertoires in COVID-19. TCRdb keeps only in-frame clones here, not all; method: immunoSEQ multiplex PCR. The sample lists about 220,000 clones; 80% to 90% were seen once. Sequenced material: peripheral blood. The receptors originated from a man aged 50-59 years with active or convalescent COVID-19.

Note on this clone: Distinct nucleotide sequences in the sample also encode this CDR3. V and J are TRBV5-1 and TRBJ1-3; D unclear. V was shortened by 2 bases and J by 1 base, with 7 bases between the two germline ends. The CDR3 consists of 14 residues. Germline CDR1 reads SGHRS; CDR2 reads YFSETQ. The CDR3 here is CASSLGSSGNTIYF. In nucleotides, the CDR3 is TGCGCCAGCAGCTTAGGGAGTTCTGGAAACACCATATATTTT.

This sequence joins TRBV19 and TRBJ2-1; perhaps TRBD1 as D (6 bases). This CDR3 is built from 13 residues. The V gene's germline CDR1 is LNHDA and CDR2 SQIVND (reference sequence). Trimming pared 7 bases from V and 5 bases from J, leaving 12 bases between. CDR3 bases: TGTGCCAGTATCCAGGGGTCCGACAATGAGCAGTTCTTC. This gives the protein CASIQGSDNEQFF.

V usage is TRBV11-2 and J usage is TRBJ1-2; maybe TRBD1 (6 bases). Germline CDR1 reads SGHAT; CDR2 reads FQNNGV. The germline V and J ends were trimmed by 4 bases and 6 bases, with 9 bases remaining between them. This CDR3 spans 12 amino acids. The DNA for the CDR3 is TGTGCCAGCAGCTGGGGGCTGGATGGCTACACCTTC. Amino acid sequence: CASSWGLDGYTF.

The gene calls are TRBV4-1 and TRBJ2-1; TRBD1 matches at 7 bases. Trimming removed 3 bases from V and 5 bases from J; junction bases left unmatched: 7. Germline loops: CDR1 MGHRA, CDR2 YSYEKL. The CDR3 length is 15 residues. The CDR3 coding sequence is TGCGCCAGCAGCCACCACCGGACAGGCCACAATGAGCAGTTCTTC. Translation: CASSHHRTGHNEQFF.

The CDR3 DNA reads as TGTGCCAGCAGCCAAGGACGACAGGGGAGCAATTCACCCCTCCACTTT. This sequence encodes CASSQGRQGSNSPLHF. V and J are TRBV4-2 and TRBJ1-6, with 8 bases identical to TRBD1. This CDR3 contains 16 residues. J gave up 7 bases and V 1 base, and 6 bases lay outside the gene matches. Per germline, CDR1 LGHNA and CDR2 YNFKEQ.

V and J are TRBV5-6 and TRBJ2-7; D may be TRBD2 (5 bases). CDR1 and CDR2 from the germline V gene are SGHDT and YYEEEE. V lost 2 bases and J 6 bases, leaving 15 bases between the germline ends. This CDR3 has 14 amino acids. The CDR3 nucleotides are TGTGCCAGCAGCTTTGTCGGGCGGGCCTCCGAGCAGTACTTC. Translating gives CASSFVGRASEQYF.